The entry below gives a single T cell receptor beta chain sequence along with its context. Its antigen is unknown. Base quality data are lacking; no much larger clone is found one base away. Collaborating institutions collected whole blood in K2EDTA tubes following their own protocols. For TCRbeta analysis, collaborators shipped samples as frozen whole blood, isolated PBMCs, or DNA extracted from either of those sample types. TCRbeta CDR3 regions were amplified from genomic DNA using the immunoSEQ Assay, a bias-controlled multiplex PCR. In the authors' own workflow: Within the assay, amplification of reference gene primers was used to estimate how many nucleated cells each sample contained. To quantify the absolute abundance of each unique TCRbeta CDR3 rearrangement, sequence reads were collapsed and filtered. Productive Simpson clonality was computed per sample as the square root of Simpson's diversity index over productive rearrangements. This is the immuneACCESS table as TCRdb keeps it, with only in-frame sequences that have V and J called. A part of the clones is gone; compared with another copy, unresolved V genes explain less than half, and the rest is unexplained. V and J calls plus clone size are reproduced from that table; the DNA served to infer D and trimming. Recorded for this sample are approximately 260,000 clones; about 86% of them occurred a single time. Jointly, the top ten make up 3.6% of the sample.

This entry comes from a study of blood T cell repertoires in COVID-19 (dated by TCRdb to about 2020). About the full investigation: Samples covering the acute and convalescent phases of COVID-19 were provided by collaborators in the United States, Italy and Spain. The sample metadata nearly always contained a de-identified subject ID, COVID-19 status, age in years and sex. The samples were drawn from the first 160 participants of the ongoing ImmuneRACE study and from 1,254 subjects provided by 6 global collaborators. Where available, HLA class I and class II types were taken from metadata supplied by the sample provider and were not determined by assay-based typing. The repertoires were released in a freely available public database intended as a resource for research on the immune response to SARS-CoV-2. The dataset comprised deeply sampled blood TCRbeta repertoires from subjects exposed to, actively infected with, or recovered from COVID-19. The material from the prospective study consisted of cDNA or gDNA derived from T cells, B-cell-depleted T cells, or PBMCs.

What the study reported, not specific to this receptor: How much clinical and demographic metadata was included differed by source and by participant, and the metadata was provided uncurated.

Trimming removed 4 bases from V and 5 bases from J; the gene matches leave 1 base unexplained. The CDR3 spans 14 residues, from the cysteine through the phenylalanine. Left in the record is the CDR3 DNA by itself, 42 bases read in frame from the first base. CDR1 and CDR2 were assigned from the germline V gene as KGHSH and LQKENI. Input material: peripheral blood. The clonotype was recovered from a man between 18 and 29 years old with active or convalescent COVID-19. The chain is encoded by TRBV18 joined to TRBJ1-6, with 8 central nucleotides matching TRBD1. CDR3 sequence: CASSQTGDNSPLHF. The DNA sequence is as follows: TGTGCCAGCTCACAGACAGGGGATAATTCACCCCTCCACTTT. The full variable domain, completed from the reference TRBV18 and TRBJ1-6 proteins outside the CDR3, reads NAGVMQNPRHLVRRRGQEARLRCSPMKGHSHVYWYRQLPEEGLKFMVYLQKENIIDESGMPKERFSAEFPKEGPSILRIQQVVRGDSAAYFCASSQTGDNSPLHFGNGTRLTVT.